The 15 T cell receptor beta chains presented below share a single source sample, sequenced in a study of T cell responses to AZD1222 COVID-19 vaccine (dated by TCRdb to the early 2020s). Preparation of the library involved the immunoSEQ multiplex PCR assay. The table was pulled from immuneACCESS by TCRdb, which kept in-frame rearrangements only. Such tables lose some clones; where checked, under half of the loss comes from unresolved V genes, and the rest has no known cause. Recorded for this sample are approximately 50,000 clones; approximately 86% of them occurred a single time. 6.5% to 8.5% of the sample is held by the ten biggest clonotypes. The time point label corresponds to: about 28 days (+/-7) after the second vaccine dose. Sequencing was performed on peripheral blood, taken 28 days after the second AZD1222 dose. The receptors shown here come from an adult who received the AZD1222 COVID-19 vaccine.

Only one count was recorded for this clone. The chain has TRBV2 and TRBJ1-2, with D perhaps TRBD1 (5 bases). The V gene's germline CDR1 is SNHLY and CDR2 FYNNEI. The CDR3 runs to 13 residues. Trimming stripped 3 bases from V and 6 bases from J, with 11 bases between. The CDR3 protein is CASSESGGHGYTF. CDR3 bases: TGTGCCAGCAGTGAGTCGGGGGGACATGGCTACACCTTC.

The J gene is TRBJ1-3, the V gene TRBV5-6; unclear D gene. The germline V and J ends were trimmed by 0 bases and 4 bases, with 17 bases remaining between them. Germline V gene sequence: CDR1 SGHDT, CDR2 YYEEEE. The CDR3 runs 17 residues. CDR3 in DNA: TGTGCCAGCAGCTTGGTGGTTTACGGTTCCCCCGGAAACACCATATATTTT. Protein sequence: CASSLVVYGSPGNTIYF.

The genes are TRBV6-1 and TRBJ1-4; D not resolved. The CDR3 loop spans 18 amino acids. The V and J ends lost 2 bases and 0 bases respectively, with 16 bases between them. The germline V gene has CDR1 MNHNS and CDR2 SASEGT. The CDR3 here is CASSETWTGISTNEKLFF. CDR3 bases: TGTGCCAGCAGTGAAACGTGGACGGGAATCTCAACTAATGAAAAACTGTTTTTT.

The rearrangement uses TRBV27 and TRBJ2-7, with 12 bases lining up with TRBD1. The germline gives CDR1 MNHEY, CDR2 SMNVEV (reference sequence). The J segment lost 1 base and the V segment lost 0 bases, leaving 4 bases of the junction unmatched. The CDR3 sequence is 17 residues long. CDR3 in DNA: TGTGCCAGCAGTTTATCGGGGGACAGGGGGCGATCCTACGAGCAGTACTTC. Its translation: CASSLSGDRGRSYEQYF.

The rearrangement joins TRBV5-6 to TRBJ1-2, with TRBD1 as a possible D gene (5 bases). The V and J ends lost 3 bases and 6 bases respectively, with 12 bases between them. Germline V gene sequence: CDR1 SGHDT, CDR2 YYEEEE. The CDR3 sequence is 13 residues long. Here the CDR3 reads CASSYEVGHGYTF. The CDR3 DNA reads TGTGCCAGCAGCTACGAGGTGGGGCATGGCTACACCTTC. The full variable domain, in which reference TRBV5-6 and TRBJ1-2 provide the parts outside the CDR3, is DAGVTQSPTHLIKTRGQQVTLRCSPKSGHDTVSWYQQALGQGPQFIFQYYEEEERQRGNFPDRFSGHQFPNYSSELNVNALLLGDSALYLCASSYEVGHGYTFGSGTRLTVV.

The V gene is TRBV27, the J gene TRBJ1-5, with D unclear. The length of the CDR3 is 15 residues. Trimming removed 5 bases at V and 0 bases at J, with 11 bases between. Germline CDR1 reads MNHEY; CDR2 reads SMNVEV (reference sequence). In DNA form, the CDR3 reads TGTGCCAGCAGTCTCCTCTCTTATAGCAATCAGCCCCAGCATTTT. Translated: CASSLLSYSNQPQHF.

The genes are TRBV28 and TRBJ2-1, with 10 bases lining up with TRBD1. Per the germline V gene, CDR1 is MDHEN and CDR2 is SYDVKM. V dropped 9 bases and J dropped 8; count of bases not matched to a gene: 7. The CDR3 spans 13 residues. The CDR3 reads CASRTGGVYEQFF. The CDR3 DNA is TGTGCCAGTCGGACAGGGGGTGTGTATGAGCAGTTCTTC.

The genes are TRBV29-1 and TRBJ1-1; 9 positions agree with TRBD1. V gave up 7 bases and J gave up 3 bases; unmatched junction bases: 6. The CDR3 covers 13 residues. Per the germline V gene, CDR1 is SQVTM and CDR2 is ANQGSEA. In DNA, the CDR3 is TGCAGCGCGGGACAGGGAACGGACACTGAAGCTTTCTTT. Translation: CSAGQGTDTEAFF.

In this sample, this clone turned up once. The chain carries TRBV7-9 and TRBJ1-4, with 8 bases fitting TRBD1. The CDR3 has 18 amino acids. Trimming at V came to 1 base and at J to 1 base, leaving 8 bases not matched to a gene. Germline lookup yields CDR1 SEHNR and CDR2 FQNEAQ (reference sequence). CDR3 sequence: CASSLDDRGRITNEKLFF. CDR3 DNA sequence: TGTGCCAGCAGCTTAGATGACAGGGGCAGAATAACTAATGAAAAACTGTTTTTT.

The chain recombines TRBV30 with TRBJ1-3; TRBD1 agrees at 7 bases. Germline values: CDR1 GTSNPN, CDR2 SVGIG (reference sequence). V dropped 5 bases and J dropped 1; count of bases not matched to a gene: 2. This CDR3 region has 13 residues. CDR3 bases: TGTGCCTGGGGGACAGTTTCTGGAAACACCATATATTTT. Protein sequence: CAWGTVSGNTIYF.

V is TRBV6-5 and J is TRBJ2-2, with 7 bases identical to TRBD1. Per germline, CDR1 MNHEY and CDR2 SVGAGI. Trimming removed 2 bases from V and 8 bases from J; junction bases left unmatched: 8. The CDR3 sequence is 15 residues long. The CDR3 loop is CASSYRASGQGELFF. The CDR3 nucleotides read TGTGCCAGCAGTTACCGAGCTTCGGGACAGGGGGAGCTGTTTTTT.

The chain carries TRBV11-1 and TRBJ2-1; D ambiguous. The CDR3 loop spans 15 amino acids. The germline gives CDR1 SGHAT, CDR2 FQDESV (reference sequence). Trimming took off 0 bases at V and 8 bases at J, with 14 bases between the two ends. CDR3 bases: TGTGCCAGCAGCTTAGCGTCCTCTGGGGTATATGAGCAGTTCTTC. This translates into CASSLASSGVYEQFF.

CDR3 protein: CATSDARLGTQYF. The CDR3 bases are TGTGCCACCAGTGACGCTAGGTTAGGTACGCAGTATTTT. This chain uses TRBV24-1 with TRBJ2-3; no firm D call. This CDR3 spans 13 amino acids. CDR1 KGHDR and CDR2 SFDVKD come from the germline V gene. The V end lost 4 bases, the J end lost 8 bases, and 12 bases lay between the germline ends.

V usage is TRBV5-1 and J usage is TRBJ1-3, with D unclear. CDR1 is SGHRS and CDR2 is YFSETQ in the germline V gene. V lost 0 bases to trimming and J lost 4 bases, with 14 bases between them. CDR3 size: 16 residues. Written as DNA, the CDR3 is TGCGCCAGCAGCTTGGGGAGGGCCTCGGGAGGAAACACCATATATTTT. Translated: CASSLGRASGGNTIYF.

J is TRBJ1-1 and V is TRBV6-5, with D perhaps matching TRBD1 (5 bases). With 8 bases removed from V and 0 bases from J, the gap between germline ends came to 13 bases. Looked up from germline, CDR1 is MNHEY and CDR2 is SVGAGI. The CDR3 sequence is 14 residues long. DNA for the CDR3: TGTGCCAGCGGAACCGGGGGTATGAACACTGAAGCTTTCTTT. Translation: CASGTGGMNTEAFF.